Each of the 27 T cell receptor beta chains below was sequenced from the same sample in a study of memory CD4+ T cells and cytomegalovirus serostatus. Single viable CD3+CD4+CD8-CD45RO+ cells were sorted as the memory CD4+ T cells. Method: immunoSEQ multiplex PCR; TCRdb's copy keeps in-frame clones and lacks some. The data contain fewer than 75,000 clones, roughly 80% of them singletons. Sequenced: memory CD4+ T cells from blood. These receptors all come from an adult in good health and CMV-seronegative.

In this sample, this clone turned up a few times. The chain combines TRBV29-1 with TRBJ2-7, with D possibly matching TRBD1 (5 bases). This CDR3 has 12 amino acids. Trimming removed 5 bases at V and 5 bases at J, with 13 bases between. CDR1 is SQVTM and CDR2 is ANQGSEA in the germline V gene. CDR3 amino acids: CSVFRQGNEQYF. The CDR3 region has the DNA TGCAGCGTTTTTAGGCAGGGCAACGAGCAGTACTTC.

This chain joins TRBV7-2 and TRBJ2-1, with 8 bases matching TRBD2. There are 15 residues in the CDR3. V shed 5 bases, J shed 2 bases, and the junction held 5 bases outside the gene matches. Germline V CDR1 and CDR2: SGHTA, FQGNSA. This CDR3 is CASSQFSGAYNEQFF. Written as DNA, the CDR3 is TGTGCCAGCAGCCAGTTTAGCGGGGCCTACAATGAGCAGTTCTTC.

The V call is TRBV2, the J call TRBJ2-5; TRBD1 agrees at 7 bases. This CDR3 has 12 amino acids. Trimming at V came to 4 bases and at J to 4 bases, leaving 0 bases not matched to a gene. The V gene's germline CDR1 is SNHLY and CDR2 FYNNEI. The CDR3 DNA is TGTGCCAGCAGTGCAGGGGGAGAGACCCAGTACTTC. It codes for CASSAGGETQYF. The full variable domain, with the rest looked up from reference TRBV2 and TRBJ2-5, is EPEVTQTPSHQVTQMGQEVILRCVPISNHLYFYWYRQILGQKVEFLVSFYNNEISEKSEIFDDQFSVERPDGSNFTLKIRSTKLEDSAMYFCASSAGGETQYFGPGTRLLVL.

This clone was observed a single time. The rearrangement joins TRBV5-8 to TRBJ1-2, with D tentatively TRBD1 (5 bases). CDR1 and CDR2 from the germline V gene are SGHTS and YDEGEE. Trimming cost V 0 bases and J 3 bases, with 18 bases left between them. The CDR3 covers 17 residues. The CDR3 nucleotides read TGTGCCAGCAGCTTGGCTTTAGGCCAGGGCCTTGACTATGGCTACACCTTC. Protein product: CASSLALGQGLDYGYTF.

In this sample, this clone turned up once. The V call is TRBV15, the J call TRBJ2-5, with D hard to call. The V end lost 1 base, the J end lost 2 bases, and 14 bases lay between the germline ends. Germline lookup yields CDR1 LNHNV and CDR2 YYDKDF (reference sequence). The CDR3 totals 16 residues. CDR3 residues: CATSRARTSPQETQYF. DNA for the CDR3: TGTGCCACCAGCAGAGCTAGAACTTCCCCACAAGAGACCCAGTACTTC.

V and J are TRBV11-3 and TRBJ2-7, with D perhaps matching TRBD1 (6 bases). Trimming cost V 8 bases and J 3 bases, with 14 bases left between them. CDR1 and CDR2 (germline): SGHNT, YENEEA. This CDR3 spans 13 amino acids. DNA for the CDR3: TGTGCCAGCTCGTACAGGGAGCTCTACGAGCAGTACTTC. Translating it yields CASSYRELYEQYF.

V gene TRBV28 combines with J gene TRBJ1-2; no firm D call. The V and J ends lost 6 bases and 7 bases respectively, with 12 bases between them. The CDR3 loop spans 12 amino acids. From germline, CDR1 is MDHEN and CDR2 SYDVKM. CDR3 DNA sequence: TGTGCCAGCAGGGCCCGGGAGGCTGGCTACACCTTC. Amino acid sequence: CASRAREAGYTF.

The genes are TRBV19 and TRBJ2-3; 8 bases map to TRBD2. Germline values: CDR1 LNHDA, CDR2 SQIVND (reference sequence). With V trimmed by 6 bases and J by 0 bases, 14 bases remained unmatched. The CDR3 is 18 residues long. The CDR3 sequence is CASRPSGLTSGSTDTQYF. The CDR3 DNA sequence: TGTGCCAGTAGACCTTCGGGCCTTACTAGCGGTAGCACAGATACGCAGTATTTT.

The rearrangement uses TRBV18 and TRBJ1-5, with 7 positions matching TRBD1. The trim removed 3 bases at V and 5 bases at J, leaving 1 base unmatched. The CDR3 extends over 13 amino acids. Germline CDR1 KGHSH, CDR2 LQKENI. This CDR3 is CASSPQGDQPQHF. The CDR3 nucleotides are TGTGCCAGCTCACCGCAGGGGGATCAGCCCCAGCATTTT.

The sample holds a few counts of this clone. The V and J genes are TRBV7-2 and TRBJ2-1; D gene unclear. Germline V gene lookup returns CDR1 SGHTA and CDR2 FQGNSA. Trimming removed 2 bases from V and 3 bases from J, with 14 bases in between. The CDR3 consists of 16 residues. The CDR3 here is CASSLTPSPGYNEQFF. In DNA, the CDR3 is TGTGCCAGCAGCTTAACCCCGTCCCCCGGCTACAATGAGCAGTTCTTC.

The rearrangement uses TRBV19 and TRBJ2-1, with 7 positions matching TRBD1. Trimming took 1 base from V and 11 from J; bases not matched to a gene: 5. CDR1 is LNHDA, CDR2 SQIVND, per germline (reference sequence). The CDR3 spans 13 residues. In DNA, the CDR3 is TGTGCCAGTAGTATAGGAAACAGGGGAAAGCAGTTCTTC. Residues: CASSIGNRGKQFF.

CDR3 in amino acids: CASSLGDTRNTEAFF. The DNA for the CDR3 is TGCGCCAGCAGCTTGGGCGACACTCGGAACACTGAAGCTTTCTTT. The chain recombines TRBV5-1 with TRBJ1-1, with D unclear. V was shortened by 0 bases and J by 1 base, with 10 bases between the two germline ends. CDR3 size: 15 residues. Germline CDR1 is SGHRS and CDR2 is YFSETQ.

The rearrangement joins TRBV6-6 to TRBJ1-2; weak D call: TRBD1 (6 bases). Germline values: CDR1 MNHNY, CDR2 SVGAGI (reference sequence). This CDR3 contains 13 residues. Trimming left V 5 bases short and J 1 base short, with 8 bases between. Written as DNA, the CDR3 is TGTGCCAGCAGTCCGGACAGTAACTATGGCTACACCTTC. Protein: CASSPDSNYGYTF.

This clone occurred once. The chain combines TRBV4-1 with TRBJ1-1; no reliable D call. Between the trimmed V and J ends, which lost 4 bases and 2 bases, there was a span of 11 bases. CDR1 is MGHRA and CDR2 is YSYEKL in the germline V gene. The CDR3 is 14 residues long. For the CDR3, the DNA is TGCGCCAGCAGCCGAGAGCCGGGCAACACTGAAGCTTTCTTT. As protein: CASSREPGNTEAFF.

This clone was seen only once. V and J are TRBV7-9 and TRBJ1-1; D gene uncertain. The germline gives CDR1 SEHNR, CDR2 FQNEAQ (reference sequence). The V end lost 5 bases, the J end lost 5 bases, and 12 bases lay between the germline ends. The CDR3 loop spans 13 amino acids. The CDR3 spells CASSQMERTEAFF. In DNA, the CDR3 is TGTGCCAGCAGCCAGATGGAGAGGACTGAAGCTTTCTTT. Full variable domain (remainder filled in from reference TRBV7-9 and TRBJ1-1): DTGVSQNPRHKITKRGQNVTFRCDPISEHNRLYWYRQTLGQGPEFLTYFQNEAQLEKSRLLSDRFSAERPKGSFSTLEIQRTEQGDSAMYLCASSQMERTEAFFGQGTRLTVV.

The genes are TRBV18 and TRBJ2-3, with a possible D match to TRBD1 (6 bases). V shed 6 bases and J shed 2 bases, with 15 bases lying between them. Looked up from germline, CDR1 is KGHSH and CDR2 is LQKENI. This CDR3 has 15 amino acids. The CDR3 DNA is TGTGCCAGCTCGACCGGGACAAAAGCCACAGATACGCAGTATTTT. Protein: CASSTGTKATDTQYF.

This clone was seen only a few times. V and J are TRBV7-2 and TRBJ2-1, with D unclear. The CDR3 is 15 residues long. Germline loops: CDR1 SGHTA, CDR2 FQGNSA. Trimming stripped 0 bases from V and 3 bases from J, with 9 bases between. The CDR3 DNA reads as TGTGCCAGCAGCTTAGCTCATAGCCTCTACAATGAGCAGTTCTTC. It translates to CASSLAHSLYNEQFF.

This chain joins TRBV2 and TRBJ1-1, with D unresolved. This CDR3 has 13 residues. The V end lost 6 bases, the J end lost 0 bases, and 8 bases lay between the germline ends. CDR1 is SNHLY and CDR2 is FYNNEI in the germline V gene. CDR3 DNA: TGTGCCAGCAGCCAATACATGAACACTGAAGCTTTCTTT. It is translated as CASSQYMNTEAFF.

The chain uses TRBV6-6 and TRBJ2-2; D ambiguous. With 2 bases removed from V and 3 bases from J, the gap between germline ends came to 7 bases. This CDR3 contains 14 residues. CDR1 and CDR2 from the germline V gene are MNHNY and SVGAGI (reference sequence). The CDR3 region is CASSYTLDTGELFF. The CDR3 DNA reads TGTGCCAGCAGTTACACCCTTGACACCGGGGAGCTGTTTTTT.

This chain joins TRBV9 and TRBJ2-5; 10 bases are shared with TRBD2. J lost 5 bases, V lost 0 bases, and 7 bases had no gene match. This CDR3 has 16 amino acids. CDR1 and CDR2 (germline): SGDLS, YYNGEE. The DNA for the CDR3 is TGTGCCAGCAGCGTAGGGCTAGCGGGAGTCTCGGAGACCCAGTACTTC. Protein product: CASSVGLAGVSETQYF.

V is TRBV27 and J is TRBJ2-7, with D possibly called TRBD1 or TRBD2 (5 bases each). This CDR3 region has 17 residues. Trimming left V 0 bases short and J 2 bases short, with 17 bases between. Germline CDR1 is MNHEY and CDR2 is SMNVEV (reference sequence). CDR3 in DNA: TGTGCCAGCAGTTTATCTGTCTTCCGGGACCGTACCTACGAGCAGTACTTC. It yields the protein CASSLSVFRDRTYEQYF.

The rearrangement links TRBV29-1 to TRBJ1-2; D is possibly TRBD1 (6 bases). This CDR3 region has 13 residues. Germline CDR1 and CDR2: SQVTM and ANQGSEA. Trimming removed 3 bases at V and 7 bases at J, with 15 bases between. The CDR3 sequence is CSVEYREVGGYTF. CDR3 nucleotide sequence: TGCAGCGTTGAGTACAGGGAAGTTGGTGGCTACACCTTC. Together with reference TRBV29-1 and TRBJ1-2, the CDR3 gives the full variable domain: SAVISQKPSRDICQRGTSLTIQCQVDSQVTMMFWYRQQPGQSLTLIATANQGSEATYESGFVIDKFPISRPNLTFSTLTVSNMSPEDSSIYLCSVEYREVGGYTFGSGTRLTVV.

The chain employs TRBV6-1 and TRBJ2-7; 11 nucleotides agree with TRBD1. The CDR3 contains 16 residues. Germline CDR1 and CDR2: MNHNS and SASEGT. V dropped 0 bases and J dropped 3; count of bases not matched to a gene: 4. DNA of the CDR3: TGTGCCAGCAGTGAAGCCGCTGGGACAGGGGGCTACGAGCAGTACTTC. The encoded protein is CASSEAAGTGGYEQYF.

The V call is TRBV4-2, the J call TRBJ2-1; TRBD2 is a possible D gene (6 bases). Germline values: CDR1 LGHNA, CDR2 YNFKEQ. V lost 3 bases and J lost 8, with 8 bases in between. CDR3 length: 12 amino acids. Written as DNA, the CDR3 is TGTGCCAGCAGCCATTGGGGGGATGAGCAGTTCTTC. This encodes CASSHWGDEQFF.

The chain has TRBV6-1 and TRBJ1-1, with no clear D. CDR1 and CDR2 from the germline V gene are MNHNS and SASEGT. Trimming took 10 bases from V and 2 from J, leaving 20 bases between them. The length of the CDR3 is 15 residues. CDR3 DNA sequence: TGTGCCACCACTCCCACCTTAGGAGCTAACACTGAAGCTTTCTTT. Translation gives CATTPTLGANTEAFF.

The chain combines TRBV12-5 with TRBJ1-6; D gene ambiguous. Trimming took off 7 bases at V and 13 bases at J, with 20 bases between the two ends. The CDR3 runs to 14 residues. Germline-derived CDR1 and CDR2 are LGHNT and FRNRAP. The CDR3 loop reads CASATLGPGRPLHF. Here the CDR3 DNA reads TGTGCTAGTGCCACACTAGGTCCAGGTCGGCCCCTCCACTTT. The full variable domain, completed using reference TRBV12-5 and TRBJ1-6, is DARVTQTPRHKVTEMGQEVTMRCQPILGHNTVFWYRQTMMQGLELLAYFRNRAPLDDSGMPKDRFSAEMPDATLATLKIQPSEPRDSAVYFCASATLGPGRPLHFGNGTRLTVT.

V gene TRBV4-1 combines with J gene TRBJ2-1; 15 bases fit TRBD2. CDR3 length: 16 amino acids. Germline CDR1 reads MGHRA; CDR2 reads YSYEKL. Germline trimming cut 3 bases from V and 8 bases from J; bases unmatched to any gene: 5. CDR3 bases: TGCGCCAGCAGCCAGGGACTAGCGGGGGGTTTCGATGAGCAGTTCTTC. Translation gives CASSQGLAGGFDEQFF.